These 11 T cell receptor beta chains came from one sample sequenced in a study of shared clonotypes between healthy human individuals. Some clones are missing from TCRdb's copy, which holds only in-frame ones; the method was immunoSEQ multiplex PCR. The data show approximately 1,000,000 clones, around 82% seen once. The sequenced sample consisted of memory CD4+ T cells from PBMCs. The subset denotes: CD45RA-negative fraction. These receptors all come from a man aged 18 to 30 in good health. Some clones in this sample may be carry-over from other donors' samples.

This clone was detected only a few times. Here the CDR3 reads CASSVGIIENTEAFF. CDR3 DNA: TGTGCCAGCAGCGTAGGAATTATTGAGAACACTGAAGCTTTCTTT. The chain couples TRBV9 to TRBJ1-1; D unclear. The germline V gene has CDR1 SGDLS and CDR2 YYNGEE. V lost 0 bases and J 1 base, leaving 10 bases between the germline ends. This CDR3 has 15 residues.

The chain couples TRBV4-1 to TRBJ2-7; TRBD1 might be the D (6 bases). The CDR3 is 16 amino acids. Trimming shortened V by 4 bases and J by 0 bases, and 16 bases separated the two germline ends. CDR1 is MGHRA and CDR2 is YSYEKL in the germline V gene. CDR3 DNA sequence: TGCGCCAGCAGCCCCGGGGCAGGGGCCAGCTCCTACGAGCAGTACTTC. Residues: CASSPGAGASSYEQYF.

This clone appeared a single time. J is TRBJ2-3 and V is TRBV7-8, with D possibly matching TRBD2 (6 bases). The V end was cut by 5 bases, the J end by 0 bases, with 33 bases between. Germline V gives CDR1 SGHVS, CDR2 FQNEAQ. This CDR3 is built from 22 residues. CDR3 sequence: CASSPKRVIGASGRLSTDTQYF. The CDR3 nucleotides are TGTGCCAGCAGCCCGAAAAGGGTCATTGGGGCGAGCGGGCGCCTTAGCACAGATACGCAGTATTTT.

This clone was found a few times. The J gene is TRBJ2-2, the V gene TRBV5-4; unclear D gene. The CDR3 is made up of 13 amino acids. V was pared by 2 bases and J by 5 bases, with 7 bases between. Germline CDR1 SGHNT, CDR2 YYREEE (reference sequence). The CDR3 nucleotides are TGTGCCAGCAGCTTCAGTACTACCGGGGAGCTGTTTTTT. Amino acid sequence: CASSFSTTGELFF.

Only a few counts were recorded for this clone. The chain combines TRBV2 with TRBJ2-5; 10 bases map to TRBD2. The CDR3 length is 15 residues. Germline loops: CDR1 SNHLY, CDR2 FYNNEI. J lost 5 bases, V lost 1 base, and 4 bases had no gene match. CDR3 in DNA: TGTGCCAGCAGTGAAGGGCTAGCGGGAGATGAGACCCAGTACTTC. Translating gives CASSEGLAGDETQYF.

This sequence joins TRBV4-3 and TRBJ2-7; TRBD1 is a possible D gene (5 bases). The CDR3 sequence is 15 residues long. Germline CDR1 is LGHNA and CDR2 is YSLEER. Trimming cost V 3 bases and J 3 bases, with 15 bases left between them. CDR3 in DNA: TGCGCCAGCAGCCACGAGGCAGGGAAAGACTACGAGCAGTACTTC. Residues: CASSHEAGKDYEQYF.

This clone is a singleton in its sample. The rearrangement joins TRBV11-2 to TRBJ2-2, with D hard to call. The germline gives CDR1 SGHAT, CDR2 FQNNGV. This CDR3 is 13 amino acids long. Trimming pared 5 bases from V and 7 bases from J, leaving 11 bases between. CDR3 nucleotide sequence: TGTGCCAGCAGCGTCCGACTGCGCGGGGAGCTGTTTTTT. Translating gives CASSVRLRGELFF. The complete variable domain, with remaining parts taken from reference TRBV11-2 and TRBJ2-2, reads EAGVAQSPRYKIIEKRQSVAFWCNPISGHATLYWYQQILGQGPKLLIQFQNNGVVDDSQLPKDRFSAERLKGVDSTLKIQPAKLEDSAVYLCASSVRLRGELFFGEGSRLTVL.

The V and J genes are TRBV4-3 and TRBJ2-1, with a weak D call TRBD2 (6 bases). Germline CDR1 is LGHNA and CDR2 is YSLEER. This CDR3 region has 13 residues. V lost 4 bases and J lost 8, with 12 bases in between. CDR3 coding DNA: TGCGCCAGCAGCCGACTAGGCGTTCATGAGCAGTTCTTC. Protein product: CASSRLGVHEQFF.

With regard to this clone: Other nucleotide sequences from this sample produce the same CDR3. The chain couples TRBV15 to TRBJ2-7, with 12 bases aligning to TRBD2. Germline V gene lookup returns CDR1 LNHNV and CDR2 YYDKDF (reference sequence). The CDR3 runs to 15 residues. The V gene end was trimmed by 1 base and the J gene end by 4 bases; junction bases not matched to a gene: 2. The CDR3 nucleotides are TGTGCCACCAGCAGAGGACTAGCGGGAGATTACGAGCAGTACTTC. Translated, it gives CATSRGLAGDYEQYF.

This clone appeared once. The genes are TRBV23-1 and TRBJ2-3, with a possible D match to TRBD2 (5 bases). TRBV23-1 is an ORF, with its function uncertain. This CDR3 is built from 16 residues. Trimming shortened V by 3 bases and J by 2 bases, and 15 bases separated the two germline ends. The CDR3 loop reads CASSQRTWAPTDTQYF. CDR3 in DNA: TGCGCCAGCAGTCAGCGGACTTGGGCCCCCACAGATACGCAGTATTTT.

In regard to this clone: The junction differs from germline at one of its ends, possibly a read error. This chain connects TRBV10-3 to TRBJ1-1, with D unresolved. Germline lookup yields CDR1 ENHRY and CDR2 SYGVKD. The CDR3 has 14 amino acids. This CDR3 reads CAISPTDANAEAFF. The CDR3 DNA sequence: TGTGCCATCAGCCCAACAGATGCGAACGCTGAAGCTTTCTTT.